These 15 T cell receptor beta chains were all obtained from the same sample, sequenced in a study of T cells in Graves' hyperthyroidism and ophthalmopathy. Amplification targeted TCR beta CDR3 regions from RNA transcripts. An initial round of RT-PCR targeting the TCR CDR3 relied on the HTBI primer set. TCRdb reprocessed the multiplex PCR reads with MiXCR, giving one entry per CDR3 protein. The sample holds 300,000 to 450,000 distinct CDR3 sequences; about 14% are singletons and the top ten take around 20%. Input material: blood. The source is a woman aged 25 to 45 with Graves' ophthalmopathy.

This clonotype has just one count. This chain uses TRBV20-1 with TRBJ2-1; 11 positions agree with TRBD2. The CDR3 covers 16 residues. The germline CDR1 and CDR2 sequences are DFQATT and SNEGSKA (reference sequence). V shed 0 bases and J 8 bases; nucleotides not matched to a gene: 9. Written as DNA, the CDR3 is TGCAGTGCTAGAGAAGGTGGTAGCGGGGGGGTTGATGAGCAGTTCTTC. Its protein product is CSAREGGSGGVDEQFF.

In regard to this clonotype: Just one base apart from a much larger clone, this may be a read error. This sequence joins TRBV29-1 and TRBJ2-7; D uncertain. Trimming left V 2 bases short and J 5 bases short, with 10 bases between. Looked up from germline, CDR1 is SQVTM and CDR2 is ANQGSEA. CDR3 length: 12 residues. The CDR3, as DNA: TGCAGCGTTGAAAGGAAGGACCACGAGCAGTACTTC. Translating gives CSVERKDHEQYF.

This clonotype was observed a handful of times. V usage is TRBV12-3 or TRBV12-4 and J usage is TRBJ2-3; 10 nucleotides agree with TRBD1. The CDR3 extends over 16 amino acids. The V and J ends lost 7 bases and 6 bases, in that order; junction bases with no gene match: 13. The CDR3 bases are TGTGCCAGCACCCTTGGGAGACAGGGGGCGCCCGATACGCAGTATTTT. As protein: CASTLGRQGAPDTQYF.

Comment on this clonotype: The junction shows a germline mismatch at one end, possibly a read error. The V call is TRBV28, the J call TRBJ2-5; D call uncertain. Germline values: CDR1 MDHEN, CDR2 SYDVKM. CDR3 length: 16 amino acids. The CDR3 is CASSFRLWRHQEAQYF. CDR3 sequence (DNA): TGTGCCAGCAGTTTTAGGCTCTGGCGCCACCAAGAGGCCCAGTACTTC.

This clonotype was counted between two and nine times. V and J are TRBV10-1 and TRBJ1-5; D is ambiguous. In germline, CDR1 is WNHNN, CDR2 SYGVQD (reference sequence). The CDR3 consists of 13 residues. V was trimmed by 3 bases and J by 7 bases, leaving 10 bases between them. The CDR3: CASSDGVGQPQHF. In nucleotides, the CDR3 is TGCGCCAGCAGTGACGGGGTTGGACAGCCCCAGCATTTT.

This clonotype has ten or more counts. The V call is TRBV11-2, the J call TRBJ2-7, with TRBD2 as a possible D gene (6 bases). V shed 5 bases and J shed 0 bases, with 17 bases lying between them. The CDR3 is made up of 16 amino acids. Germline V gene data show CDR1 as SGHAT and CDR2 as FQNNGV. The CDR3, as DNA: TGTGCCAGCAGCCCCCTCTCGGGACTGCACTCCTACGAGCAGTACTTC. It codes for CASSPLSGLHSYEQYF.

This clonotype was observed many times. The chain uses TRBV6-1 and TRBJ1-5; D call uncertain. The V and J ends lost 10 bases and 4 bases respectively, with 17 bases between them. The CDR3 covers 14 residues. CDR1 MNHNS and CDR2 SASEGT come from the germline V gene. The CDR3, as DNA: TGTGCCACGCGGCGCGGGAAGTTTAATCAGCCCCAGCATTTT. Its protein product is CATRRGKFNQPQHF.

This clonotype was detected many times. The CDR3 DNA follows: TGTGCCAGCAGCCCGGGGGCCAAGGCCTACAATGAGCAGTTCTTC. Protein: CASSPGAKAYNEQFF. This rearrangement joins TRBV7-9 to TRBJ2-1; tentatively, D is TRBD1 or TRBD2 (6 bases each). The CDR3 has 15 residues. CDR1 and CDR2 (germline): SEHNR, FQNEAQ (reference sequence). Between the trimmed V and J ends, which lost 5 bases and 2 bases, there was a span of 13 bases.

This clonotype has at least ten counts. J is TRBJ2-1 and V is TRBV4-2; the match to TRBD1 covers 7 bases. This CDR3 spans 15 amino acids. The germline V gene encodes CDR1 LGHNA and CDR2 YNFKEQ. The V and J ends lost 0 bases and 5 bases, in that order; junction bases with no gene match: 4. CDR3 sequence: CASSQEWGQNNEQFF. CDR3 DNA sequence: TGTGCCAGCAGCCAAGAGTGGGGACAGAACAATGAGCAGTTCTTC.

This clonotype was detected many times. The chain combines TRBV27 with TRBJ2-7; D possibly corresponds to TRBD1 (6 bases). This CDR3 region has 15 residues. The germline CDR1 and CDR2 sequences are MNHEY and SMNVEV (reference sequence). Trimming left V 6 bases short and J 3 bases short, with 18 bases between. This CDR3 reads CASRQNPGQIYEQYF. The CDR3, as DNA: TGTGCCAGCAGACAAAATCCAGGACAGATCTACGAGCAGTACTTC.

This clonotype has a count of ten or more. The chain is built from TRBV5-1 and TRBJ2-3; 8 bases line up with TRBD2. V gave up 3 bases and J gave up 4 bases; unmatched junction bases: 10. The V gene's germline CDR1 is SGHRS and CDR2 YFSETQ. CDR3 size: 16 residues. This CDR3 is CASSSLERGNADTQYF. CDR3 nucleotide sequence: TGCGCCAGCAGCTCCCTCGAGCGGGGGAATGCAGATACGCAGTATTTT.

The rearrangement joins TRBV29-1 to TRBJ1-5, with TRBD1 identical over 9 bases. Germline values: CDR1 SQVTM, CDR2 ANQGSEA. The CDR3 loop spans 14 amino acids. V gave up 5 bases and J gave up 0 bases; unmatched junction bases: 2. The CDR3 region has the DNA TGCAGCGTTTGGGACAGGGATAGCAATCAGCCCCAGCATTTT. Its translation is CSVWDRDSNQPQHF. The full variable domain, in which reference TRBV29-1 and TRBJ1-5 provide the parts outside the CDR3, is SAVISQKPSRDICQRGTSLTIQCQVDSQVTMMFWYRQQPGQSLTLIATANQGSEATYESGFVIDKFPISRPNLTFSTLTVSNMSPEDSSIYLCSVWDRDSNQPQHFGDGTRLSIL.

This clonotype turned up a few times. The chain uses TRBV12-3 or TRBV12-4 and TRBJ1-2, with D possibly being TRBD1 (6 bases). Trimming stripped 7 bases from V and 8 bases from J, with 23 bases between. This CDR3 is 15 amino acids long. The CDR3 DNA is TGTGCCAGCACCACCGCGACAGGTACCAATGAAGGCTACACCTTC. Translation gives CASTTATGTNEGYTF.

The chain joins TRBV9 to TRBJ2-2; 10 bases map to TRBD2. The trim removed 6 bases at V and 3 bases at J, leaving 8 bases unmatched. The CDR3 loop spans 16 amino acids. Germline V lookup: CDR1 SGDLS, CDR2 YYNGEE. The CDR3 sequence is CASTGGSGGYTGELFF. In nucleotides, the CDR3 is TGTGCCAGCACTGGAGGTAGCGGGGGGTACACCGGGGAGCTGTTTTTT.

Only a few counts were recorded for this clonotype. This sequence joins TRBV5-4 and TRBJ2-3; the D is unclear. CDR1 is SGHNT, CDR2 YYREEE, per germline (reference sequence). V was shortened by 4 bases and J by 7 bases, with 10 bases between the two germline ends. The CDR3 has 12 residues. In nucleotides, the CDR3 is TGTGCCAGCAGCCCCTCGGGTTATACGCAGTATTTT. As protein: CASSPSGYTQYF. Complete variable domain (other parts from reference TRBV5-4 and TRBJ2-3): ETGVTQSPTHLIKTRGQQVTLRCSSQSGHNTVSWYQQALGQGPQFIFQYYREEENGRGNFPPRFSGLQFPNYSSELNVNALELDDSALYLCASSPSGYTQYFGPGTRLTVL.